These 9 T cell receptor beta chains share one sample of origin, sequenced in a study of blood T cell repertoires in COVID-19. Only in-frame clones appear in the TCRdb table, and some are missing; sequencing was by immunoSEQ multiplex PCR. The repertoire holds some 120,000 clones, 70% to 90% seen once, with over 1.5% in the top ten. The sequencing input was peripheral blood. These receptor sequences come from a human donor in a cohort sampled during active COVID-19.

The gene calls are TRBV6-4 and TRBJ2-2; D unclear. There are 12 residues in the CDR3. CDR1 is MRHNA and CDR2 is SNTAGT in the germline V gene. With 4 bases removed from V and 5 bases from J, the gap between germline ends came to 5 bases. CDR3 in DNA: TGTGCCAGCAGTGTCGGGACCGGGGAGCTGTTTTTT. This codes for CASSVGTGELFF.

V and J are TRBV18 and TRBJ2-7; possibly TRBD2 for D (5 bases). This CDR3 is 14 amino acids long. Germline V gene lookup returns CDR1 KGHSH and CDR2 LQKENI. Between the trimmed V and J ends, which lost 0 bases and 3 bases, there was a span of 9 bases. The DNA of the CDR3 is TGTGCCAGCTCACCACCCGGGGTTCGCTACGAGCAGTACTTC. It yields the protein CASSPPGVRYEQYF. Full variable domain (remainder filled in from reference TRBV18 and TRBJ2-7): NAGVMQNPRHLVRRRGQEARLRCSPMKGHSHVYWYRQLPEEGLKFMVYLQKENIIDESGMPKERFSAEFPKEGPSILRIQQVVRGDSAAYFCASSPPGVRYEQYFGPGTRLTVT.

The gene calls are TRBV10-3 and TRBJ2-1; TRBD1 is a possible D gene (6 bases). Germline V gives CDR1 ENHRY, CDR2 SYGVKD. The length of the CDR3 is 13 residues. V shed 6 bases and J shed 8 bases, with 14 bases lying between them. The CDR3: CAISGSGDHEQFF. DNA of the CDR3: TGTGCCATCAGCGGATCAGGGGACCATGAGCAGTTCTTC.

The V and J genes are TRBV6-5 and TRBJ2-5; 9 bases fit TRBD1. Trimming cost V 7 bases and J 7 bases; bases outside gene matches: 13. The V gene's germline CDR1 is MNHEY and CDR2 SVGAGI. There are 15 residues in the CDR3. The DNA of the CDR3 is TGTGCCAGCACCTCGGACAGGGGAGGGTCCTTGACCCAGTACTTC. Translated, it gives CASTSDRGGSLTQYF.

The table lists this clone with a few counts. The J gene is TRBJ2-7, the V gene TRBV28, with TRBD2 matching 11 bases. The germline V gene has CDR1 MDHEN and CDR2 SYDVKM. After removal of 4 bases from V and 0 bases from J, the junction contained 14 bases not matched to a gene. CDR3 length: 19 amino acids. The CDR3, as DNA: TGTGCCAGCAGTTCCAACTTAGGGACTAGCGGTCATCCCTCCTACGAGCAGTACTTC. Protein sequence: CASSSNLGTSGHPSYEQYF.

The J gene is TRBJ2-3, the V gene TRBV4-2; 11 positions agree with TRBD2. After removal of 6 bases from V and 3 bases from J, the junction contained 14 bases not matched to a gene. The CDR3 runs 18 residues. The germline CDR1 and CDR2 sequences are LGHNA and YNFKEQ. The CDR3 sequence is CASRVGVLAGGETDTQYF. The CDR3 DNA follows: TGTGCCAGCAGAGTGGGGGTGCTAGCGGGAGGCGAAACAGATACGCAGTATTTT.

The chain combines TRBV11-2 with TRBJ2-7; D gene uncertain. V lost 2 bases, J lost 0 bases, and 5 bases lay in between. The CDR3 runs 13 residues. Germline V gene lookup returns CDR1 SGHAT and CDR2 FQNNGV. The CDR3 nucleotides read TGTGCCAGCAGCTTACACTACTCCTACGAGCAGTACTTC. This codes for CASSLHYSYEQYF.

The sample holds a few counts of this clone. Other DNA sequences in this specimen translate into the identical CDR3. The rearrangement joins TRBV12-3 or TRBV12-4 to TRBJ1-2; D is ambiguous. V was clipped by 3 bases and J by 2 bases, with 7 bases between them. The CDR3 is made up of 13 amino acids. The CDR3 nucleotides read TGTGCCAGCAGTTTGGCGGGGAACTATGGCTACACCTTC. It specifies CASSLAGNYGYTF.

This chain links TRBV12-3 or TRBV12-4 with TRBJ2-3; possibly TRBD1 for D (5 bases). V lost 4 bases, J lost 4 bases, and 9 bases lay in between. The CDR3 sequence is 13 residues long. The DNA for the CDR3 is TGTGCCAGCAGTTGGCTAGGGGCAGATACGCAGTATTTT. Protein: CASSWLGADTQYF.